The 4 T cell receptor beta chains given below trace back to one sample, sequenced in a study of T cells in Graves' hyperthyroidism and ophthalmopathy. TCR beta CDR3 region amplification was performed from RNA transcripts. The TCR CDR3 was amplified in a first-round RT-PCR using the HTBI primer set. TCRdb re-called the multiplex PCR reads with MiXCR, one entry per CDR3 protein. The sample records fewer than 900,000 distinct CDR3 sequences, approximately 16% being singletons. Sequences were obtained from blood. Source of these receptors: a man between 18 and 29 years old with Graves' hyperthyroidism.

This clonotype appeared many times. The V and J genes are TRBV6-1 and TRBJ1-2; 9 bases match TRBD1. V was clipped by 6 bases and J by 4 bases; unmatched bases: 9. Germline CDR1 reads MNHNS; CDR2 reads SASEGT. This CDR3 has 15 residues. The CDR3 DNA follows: TGTGCCAGCAGCGGTCGGGACAGGGCTCTCTATGGCTACACCTTC. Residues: CASSGRDRALYGYTF.

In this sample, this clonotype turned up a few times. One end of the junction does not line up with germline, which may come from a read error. This chain's CDR3 is CASSLRRTDTQYF. The CDR3 DNA is TGTGCTAGCAGCTTGAGGAGGACAGATACGCAGTATTTT. This chain uses TRBV7-7 with TRBJ2-3, with TRBD2 as a possible D gene (5 bases). The CDR3 has 13 residues. The germline V gene encodes CDR1 SSHAT and CDR2 FNYEAQ (reference sequence).

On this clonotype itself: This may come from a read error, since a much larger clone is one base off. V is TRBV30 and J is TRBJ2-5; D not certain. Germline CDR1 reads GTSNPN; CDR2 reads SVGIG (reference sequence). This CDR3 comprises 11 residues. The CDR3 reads CARSVLGTQYF. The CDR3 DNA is TGTGCCCGGAGTGTACTCGGGACCCAGTACTTC. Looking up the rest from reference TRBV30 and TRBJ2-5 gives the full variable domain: SQTIHQWPATLVQPVGSPLSLECTVEGTSNPNLYWYRQAAGRGLQLLFYSVGIGQISSEVPQNLSASRPQDRQFILSSKKLLLSDSGFYLCARSVLGTQYFGPGTRLLVL.

The CDR3 DNA sequence: TGTGCCAGCAGCTTACAGGGGGCTCCGATCTACGAGCAGTACTTC. Residues: CASSLQGAPIYEQYF. The V and J genes are TRBV7-9 and TRBJ2-7; 8 nucleotides line up with TRBD1. The CDR3 loop spans 15 amino acids. V lost 2 bases and J lost 3; bases outside the gene matches: 6. Looked up from germline, CDR1 is SEHNR and CDR2 is FQNEAQ (reference sequence).